This T cell receptor beta chain originates from a study of blood T cell repertoires in COVID-19. Study processing details: Scientists estimated how many nucleated cells there were by amplifying reference gene primers. Profiling relied on immunoSEQ multiplex PCR, and the TCRdb table lists in-frame clones only, not all of them. V, J and clone size reflect that table, while D and trimming were determined from the DNA. The data contain hundreds of thousands of clones, 86% of them seen just once; the ten biggest clones take up 1.4%. The CDR3 is 14 residues long. Trimming cost V 6 bases and J 7 bases; bases outside gene matches: 6. CDR1 is SGHAT and CDR2 is FQNNGV in the germline V gene. A few counts support this clone.

V and J are TRBV11-2 and TRBJ1-6; 7 bases are a match to TRBD1. Sequences were obtained from peripheral blood. The clonotype was recovered from a woman younger than 45 with active or convalescent COVID-19. CDR3 DNA sequence: TGTGCCAGCAGACTCGCAGGGGGGAATTCACCCCTCCACTTT. Encoded protein: CASRLAGGNSPLHF.